This TCR beta chain was recorded in a study of cytomegalovirus exposure and HLA in healthy donors (dated by TCRdb to the late 2010s). Background for the entire study: According to a later analysis, the 120 or so validation repertoires were produced on the same platform as the 666 repertoires of the first cohort. The aim of the study was to test whether cataloging public T cell receptors could identify signatures of past pathogen exposure. High-throughput TCR immunosequencing, statistical association of individual TCRs with disease status, and machine learning were combined to predict cytomegalovirus infection status. A separate validation cohort of 90 to 150 different subjects was used in addition to the approximately 700-subject first cohort.

The investigation overall reported the following: In the study, 164 TCR beta chains were listed as associated with cytomegalovirus. Cytomegalovirus status was reported to be diagnosed by the classifier with high specificity and sensitivity in both the original and validation cohorts. A later analysis had no HLA typing for the validation cohort, so co-occurrence there was scored across all 120 or so repertoires. Three of the identified cytomegalovirus-associated TCR beta chains were confirmed in vitro to be specific for cytomegalovirus antigens. Across donors, most TCR sequences were observed very rarely, whereas some public TCRs were present in many individuals. In a later analysis, TCRs clustered in the first cohort were found to also tend to co-occur in the 120 validation repertoires, with approximately 94% of cluster scores above 0. The authors suggested that the approach could potentially be extended to other disease states and immunological phenotypes.

The library was obtained by the immunoSEQ multiplex PCR assay. In the paper's pipeline: A statistical classification framework was built for diagnosing cytomegalovirus status from the catalog of TCR beta chain sequences. What TCRdb holds here is the immuneACCESS table cut down to in-frame rearrangements. Part of the clones is not present; checked against another copy, under half of the missing clones reflect an unresolved V gene, and the others are unexplained. V, J and clone size derive from that table, while D and trimming were established from the DNA sequence. The sample table lists over 75,000 clones, approximately 81% of them with a count of one. The ten biggest clones cover 20% of the sample. The donors belonged to the validation cohort of over a hundred subjects, which was separate from the 666-subject first cohort. V sheds 6 bases and J sheds 4 bases, leaving 15 bases between their ends. The germline V gene encodes CDR1 SEHNR and CDR2 FQNEAQ (reference sequence). Spanning cysteine to phenylalanine, the CDR3 consists of 14 amino acids. The read is trimmed to its CDR3 DNA, 42 bases read in frame from base 1.

Comment on this clone: The target of this receptor is not known. Base qualities are not provided; no much larger clone lies one nucleotide away.

The specimen sequenced was PBMCs. The source is a man in his late teens or twenties in good health and CMV-seropositive. This chain is built from TRBV7-9 and TRBJ1-1; no D gene can be assigned with confidence. The nucleotide sequence is given as TGTGCCAGCAGTTCTACCGGGATGACCACTGAAGCTTTCTTT. Its coded protein is CASSSTGMTTEAFF.